This T cell receptor beta chain was recorded in a study of T-cell reconstitution after alpha-beta-depleted transplantation in children. Broader study findings: Some patients' high day-60 TCRbeta diversity was attributed to recipient cells surviving conditioning. Reported findings indicate that, about two months after transplant, alpha-beta T cells came from several hundred expanded clones, which were derived from non-depleted graft cells.

A TCRbeta library incorporating unique molecular identifiers was prepared. TCRdb reanalysed the PCR reads using MiXCR and keeps one entry per CDR3 protein. The sample yields more than 25,000 distinct CDR3 sequences, roughly 5.7% seen once. This CDR3 comprises 15 residues. Germline V CDR1 and CDR2: MNHEY, SMNVEV (reference sequence). The V end lost 0 bases, the J end lost 2 bases, and 9 bases lay between the germline ends. This clonotype was seen at least ten times. Its target is unknown. The sequencing here drew on PBMCs, mostly from graft donor cells, taken 180 days after TCRalphabeta/CD19-depleted stem cell transplant. The TCR was taken from a male patient younger than 18 who had a stem cell transplant for acute myeloid leukemia, so the T cells may come from the graft donor. The V and J genes are TRBV27 and TRBJ2-3; a possible D gene is TRBD2 (6 bases). The CDR3 loop reads CASSLSGGTTDTQYF. The CDR3 bases are TGTGCCAGCAGTTTATCCGGCGGGACCACAGATACGCAGTATTTT.